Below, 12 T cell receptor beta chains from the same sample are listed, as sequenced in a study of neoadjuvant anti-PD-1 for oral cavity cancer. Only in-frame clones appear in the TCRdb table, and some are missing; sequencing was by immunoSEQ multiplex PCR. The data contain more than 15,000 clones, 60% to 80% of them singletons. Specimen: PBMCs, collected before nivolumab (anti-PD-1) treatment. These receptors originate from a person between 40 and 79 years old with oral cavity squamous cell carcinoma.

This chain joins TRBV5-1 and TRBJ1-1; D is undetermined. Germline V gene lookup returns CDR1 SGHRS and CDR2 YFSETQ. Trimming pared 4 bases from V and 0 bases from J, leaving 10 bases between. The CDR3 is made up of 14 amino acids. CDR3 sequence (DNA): TGCGCCAGCAGCAAGGACGGACTGAACACTGAAGCTTTCTTT. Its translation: CASSKDGLNTEAFF. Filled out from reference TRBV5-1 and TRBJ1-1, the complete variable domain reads KAGVTQTPRYLIKTRGQQVTLSCSPISGHRSVSWYQQTPGQGLQFLFEYFSETQRNKGNFPGRFSGRQFSNSRSEMNVSTLELGDSALYLCASSKDGLNTEAFFGQGTRLTVV.

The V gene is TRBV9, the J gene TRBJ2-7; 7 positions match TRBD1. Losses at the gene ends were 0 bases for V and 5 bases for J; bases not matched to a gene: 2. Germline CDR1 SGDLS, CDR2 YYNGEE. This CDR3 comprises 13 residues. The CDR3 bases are TGTGCCAGCAGCGTAGACAGGGGTGACGAGCAGTACTTC. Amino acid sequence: CASSVDRGDEQYF.

In DNA form, the CDR3 reads TGCGCCAGCAGCTTGGATGGGACAGGGAGTGAAAAACTGTTTTTT. It yields the protein CASSLDGTGSEKLFF. V and J are TRBV5-1 and TRBJ1-4; 9 bases fit TRBD1. The CDR3 extends over 15 amino acids. The germline V gene encodes CDR1 SGHRS and CDR2 YFSETQ. V shed 0 bases, J shed 7 bases, and the junction held 4 bases outside the gene matches.

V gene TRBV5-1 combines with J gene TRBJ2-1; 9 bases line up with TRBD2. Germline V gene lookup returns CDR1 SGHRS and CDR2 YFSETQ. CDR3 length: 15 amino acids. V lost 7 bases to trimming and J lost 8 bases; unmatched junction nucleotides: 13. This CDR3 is CASGGGVAGVYEQFF. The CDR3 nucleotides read TGCGCCAGCGGGGGCGGGGTAGCGGGAGTCTATGAGCAGTTCTTC.

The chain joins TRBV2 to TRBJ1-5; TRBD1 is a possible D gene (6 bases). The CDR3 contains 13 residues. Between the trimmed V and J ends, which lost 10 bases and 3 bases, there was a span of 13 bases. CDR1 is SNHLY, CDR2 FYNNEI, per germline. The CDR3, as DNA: TGTGCCACCGCTTGGGACACCAATCAGCCCCAGCATTTT. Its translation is CATAWDTNQPQHF.

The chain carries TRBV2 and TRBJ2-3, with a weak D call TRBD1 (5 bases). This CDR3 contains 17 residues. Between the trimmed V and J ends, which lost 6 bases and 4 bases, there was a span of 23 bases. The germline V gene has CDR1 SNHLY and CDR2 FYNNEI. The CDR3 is CASRLSGNPSRADTQYF. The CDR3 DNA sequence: TGTGCCAGCAGGTTGTCAGGGAACCCTTCCCGGGCAGATACGCAGTATTTT.

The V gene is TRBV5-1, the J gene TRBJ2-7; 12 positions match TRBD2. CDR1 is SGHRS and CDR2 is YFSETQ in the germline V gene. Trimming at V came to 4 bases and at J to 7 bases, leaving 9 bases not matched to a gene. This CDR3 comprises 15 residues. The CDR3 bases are TGCGCCAGCAGCCCCCTAGCGGGAGGGCCGGAAGAGCAGTACTTC. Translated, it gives CASSPLAGGPEEQYF.

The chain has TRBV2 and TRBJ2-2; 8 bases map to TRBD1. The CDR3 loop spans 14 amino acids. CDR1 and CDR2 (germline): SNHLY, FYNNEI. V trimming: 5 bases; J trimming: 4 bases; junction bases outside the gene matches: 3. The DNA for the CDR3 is TGTGCCAGCAGTATAGACAGGGGCACCGGGGAGCTGTTTTTT. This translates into CASSIDRGTGELFF.

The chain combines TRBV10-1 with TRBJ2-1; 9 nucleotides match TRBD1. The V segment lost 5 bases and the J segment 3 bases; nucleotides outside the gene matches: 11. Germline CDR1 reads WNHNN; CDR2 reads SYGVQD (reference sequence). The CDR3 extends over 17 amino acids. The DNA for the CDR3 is TGCGCCAGCAGTAAGGGGATACAGGGGGCTGTCTACAATGAGCAGTTCTTC. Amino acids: CASSKGIQGAVYNEQFF.

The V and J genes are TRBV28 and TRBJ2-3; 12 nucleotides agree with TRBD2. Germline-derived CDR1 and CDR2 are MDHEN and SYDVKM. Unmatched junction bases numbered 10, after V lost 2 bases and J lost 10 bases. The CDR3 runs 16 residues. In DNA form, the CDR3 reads TGTGCCAGCAGTTTAGTAGGACTAGCGGGACTCCCCTCGCAGTATTTT. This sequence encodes CASSLVGLAGLPSQYF.

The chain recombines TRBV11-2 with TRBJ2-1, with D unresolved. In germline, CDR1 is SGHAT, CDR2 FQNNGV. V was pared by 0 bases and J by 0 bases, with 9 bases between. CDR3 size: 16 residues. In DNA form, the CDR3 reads TGTGCCAGCAGCTTAGATCCGGAAAGCTCCTACAATGAGCAGTTCTTC. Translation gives CASSLDPESSYNEQFF.

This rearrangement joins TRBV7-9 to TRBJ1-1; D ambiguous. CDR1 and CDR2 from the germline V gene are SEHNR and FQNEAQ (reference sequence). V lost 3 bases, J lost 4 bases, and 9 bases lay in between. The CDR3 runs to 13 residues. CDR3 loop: CASSFPDGTEAFF. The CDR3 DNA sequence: TGTGCCAGCAGCTTTCCGGATGGCACTGAAGCTTTCTTT.